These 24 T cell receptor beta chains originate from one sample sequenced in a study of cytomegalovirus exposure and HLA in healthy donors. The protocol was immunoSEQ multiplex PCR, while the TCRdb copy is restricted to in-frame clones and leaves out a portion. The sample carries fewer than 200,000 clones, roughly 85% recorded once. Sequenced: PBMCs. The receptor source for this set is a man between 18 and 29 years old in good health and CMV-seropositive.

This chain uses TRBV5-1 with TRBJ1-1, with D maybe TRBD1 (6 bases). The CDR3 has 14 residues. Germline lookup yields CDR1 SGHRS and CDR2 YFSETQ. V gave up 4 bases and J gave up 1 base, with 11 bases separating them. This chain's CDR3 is CASSRGGRNTEAFF. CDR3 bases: TGCGCCAGCAGCCGCGGGGGCAGGAACACTGAAGCTTTCTTT. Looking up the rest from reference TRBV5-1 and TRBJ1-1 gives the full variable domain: KAGVTQTPRYLIKTRGQQVTLSCSPISGHRSVSWYQQTPGQGLQFLFEYFSETQRNKGNFPGRFSGRQFSNSRSEMNVSTLELGDSALYLCASSRGGRNTEAFFGQGTRLTVV.

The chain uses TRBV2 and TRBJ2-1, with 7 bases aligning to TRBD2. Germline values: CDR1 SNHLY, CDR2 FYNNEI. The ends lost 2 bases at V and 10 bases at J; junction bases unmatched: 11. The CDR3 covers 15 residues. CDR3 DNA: TGTGCCAGCAGTGAAATGGCGGGAGCGTGGCTGGAGCAGTTCTTC. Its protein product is CASSEMAGAWLEQFF.

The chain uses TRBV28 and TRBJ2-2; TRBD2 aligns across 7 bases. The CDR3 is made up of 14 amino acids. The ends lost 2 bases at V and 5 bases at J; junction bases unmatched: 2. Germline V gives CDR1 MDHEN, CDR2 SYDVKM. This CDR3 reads CASSLGGGTGELFF. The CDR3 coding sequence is TGTGCCAGCAGTTTAGGGGGGGGAACCGGGGAGCTGTTTTTT.

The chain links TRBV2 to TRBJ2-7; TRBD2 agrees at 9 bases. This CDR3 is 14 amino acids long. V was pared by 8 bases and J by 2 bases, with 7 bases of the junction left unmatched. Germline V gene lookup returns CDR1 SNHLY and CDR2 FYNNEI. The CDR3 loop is CASQSGGRTYEQYF. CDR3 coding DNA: TGTGCCAGCCAGAGCGGGGGGCGTACCTACGAGCAGTACTTC.

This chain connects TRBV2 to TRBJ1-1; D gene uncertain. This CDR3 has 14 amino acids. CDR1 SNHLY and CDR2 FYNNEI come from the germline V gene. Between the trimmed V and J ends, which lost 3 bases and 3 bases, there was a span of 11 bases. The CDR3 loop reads CASSDSGGHTEAFF. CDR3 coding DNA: TGTGCCAGCAGTGATTCAGGAGGGCACACTGAAGCTTTCTTT.

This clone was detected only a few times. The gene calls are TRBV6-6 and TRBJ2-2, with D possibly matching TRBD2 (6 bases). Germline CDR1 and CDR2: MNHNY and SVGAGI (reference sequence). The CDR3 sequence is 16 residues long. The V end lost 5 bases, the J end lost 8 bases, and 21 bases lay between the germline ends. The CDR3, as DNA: TGTGCCAGCAGTAGCTACGGGCCAGGGAGGATGGGGGAGCTGTTTTTT. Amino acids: CASSSYGPGRMGELFF.

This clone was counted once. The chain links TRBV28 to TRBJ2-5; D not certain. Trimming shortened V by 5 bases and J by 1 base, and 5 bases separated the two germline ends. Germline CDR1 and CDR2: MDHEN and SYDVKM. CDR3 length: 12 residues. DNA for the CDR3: TGTGCCAGCAGTCCTCTCCAAGAGACCCAGTACTTC. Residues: CASSPLQETQYF.

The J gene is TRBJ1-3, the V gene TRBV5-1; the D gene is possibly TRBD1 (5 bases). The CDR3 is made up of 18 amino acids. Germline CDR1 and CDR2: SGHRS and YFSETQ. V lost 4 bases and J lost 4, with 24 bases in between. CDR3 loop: CASSGYLPGSRGGNTIYF. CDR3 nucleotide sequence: TGCGCCAGCAGCGGATACCTGCCGGGCTCCCGGGGGGGAAACACCATATATTTT.

The DNA of the CDR3 is TGTGCCAGCAGTGCGACAGGGACCGGGGAGCTGTTTTTT. Translating it yields CASSATGTGELFF. The chain couples TRBV6-1 to TRBJ2-2; 7 nucleotides agree with TRBD1. The CDR3 is 13 residues long. Germline loops: CDR1 MNHNS, CDR2 SASEGT. The V segment lost 4 bases and the J segment 5 bases; nucleotides outside the gene matches: 1.

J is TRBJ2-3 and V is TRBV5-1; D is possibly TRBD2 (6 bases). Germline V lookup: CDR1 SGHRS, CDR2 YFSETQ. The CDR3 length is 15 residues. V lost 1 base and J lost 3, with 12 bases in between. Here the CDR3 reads CASSLYGSLTDTQYF. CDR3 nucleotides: TGCGCCAGCAGCTTGTACGGGAGTCTTACAGATACGCAGTATTTT.

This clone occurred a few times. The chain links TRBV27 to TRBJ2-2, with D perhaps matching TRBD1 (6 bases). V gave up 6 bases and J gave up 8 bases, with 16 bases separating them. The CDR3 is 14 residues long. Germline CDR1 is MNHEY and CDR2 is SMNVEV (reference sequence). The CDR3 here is CASRPTGSWGELFF. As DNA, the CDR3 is TGTGCCAGCAGGCCAACAGGGTCCTGGGGGGAGCTGTTTTTT.

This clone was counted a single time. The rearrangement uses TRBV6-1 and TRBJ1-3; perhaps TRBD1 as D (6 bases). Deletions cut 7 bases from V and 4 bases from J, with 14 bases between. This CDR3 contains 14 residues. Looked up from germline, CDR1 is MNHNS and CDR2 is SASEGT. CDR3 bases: TGTGCCAGCAATGATCCAGGGGACGGAAACACCATATATTTT. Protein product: CASNDPGDGNTIYF.

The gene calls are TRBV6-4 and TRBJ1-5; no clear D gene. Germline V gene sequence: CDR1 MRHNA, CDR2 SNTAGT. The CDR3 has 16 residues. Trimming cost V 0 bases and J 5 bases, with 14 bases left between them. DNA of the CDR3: TGTGCCAGCAGTGACTCTGTCAGGCATTGGGATCAGCCCCAGCATTTT. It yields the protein CASSDSVRHWDQPQHF.

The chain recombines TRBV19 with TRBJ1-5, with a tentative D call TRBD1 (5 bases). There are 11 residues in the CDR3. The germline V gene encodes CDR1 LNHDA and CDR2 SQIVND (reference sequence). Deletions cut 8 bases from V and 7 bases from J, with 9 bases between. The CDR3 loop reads CASGGEQPQHF. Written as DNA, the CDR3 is TGTGCCAGTGGAGGGGAACAGCCCCAGCATTTT. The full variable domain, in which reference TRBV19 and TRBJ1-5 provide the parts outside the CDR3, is DGGITQSPKYLFRKEGQNVTLSCEQNLNHDAMYWYRQDPGQGLRLIYYSQIVNDFQKGDIAEGYSVSREKKESFPLTVTSAQKNPTAFYLCASGGEQPQHFGDGTRLSIL.

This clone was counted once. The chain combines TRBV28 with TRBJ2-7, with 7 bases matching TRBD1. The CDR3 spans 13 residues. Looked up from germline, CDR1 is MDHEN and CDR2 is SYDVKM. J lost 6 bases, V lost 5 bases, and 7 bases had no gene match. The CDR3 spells CASSDREIREQYF. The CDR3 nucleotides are TGTGCCAGCAGTGACAGGGAAATCCGCGAGCAGTACTTC.

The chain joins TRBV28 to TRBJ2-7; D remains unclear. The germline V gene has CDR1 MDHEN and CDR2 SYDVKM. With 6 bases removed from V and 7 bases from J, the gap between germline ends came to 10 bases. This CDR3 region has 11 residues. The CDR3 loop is CASSGMMEQYF. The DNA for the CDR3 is TGTGCCAGCAGCGGTATGATGGAGCAGTACTTC.

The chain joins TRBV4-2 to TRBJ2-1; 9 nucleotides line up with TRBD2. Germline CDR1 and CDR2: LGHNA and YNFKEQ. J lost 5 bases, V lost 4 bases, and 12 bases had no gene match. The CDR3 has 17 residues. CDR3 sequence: CASSPRGVAGAHNEQFF. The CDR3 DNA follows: TGTGCCAGCAGCCCAAGGGGAGTAGCGGGAGCCCACAATGAGCAGTTCTTC.

The CDR3 reads CASSRMTTGGTDTQYF. The CDR3 DNA is TGCGCCAGCAGCCGAATGACGACAGGGGGAACGGATACGCAGTATTTT. This chain joins TRBV5-1 and TRBJ2-3, with 9 bases aligning to TRBD1. The trim removed 4 bases at V and 6 bases at J, leaving 12 bases unmatched. Per germline, CDR1 SGHRS and CDR2 YFSETQ. The CDR3 is 16 amino acids.

The CDR3 here is CASSEAGDRTYEQYF. The CDR3, as DNA: TGTGCCAGCAGTGAAGCAGGGGACAGAACCTACGAGCAGTACTTC. The chain is built from TRBV2 and TRBJ2-7, with 7 bases identical to TRBD1. This CDR3 has 15 residues. J lost 2 bases, V lost 0 bases, and 4 bases had no gene match. In germline, CDR1 is SNHLY, CDR2 FYNNEI.

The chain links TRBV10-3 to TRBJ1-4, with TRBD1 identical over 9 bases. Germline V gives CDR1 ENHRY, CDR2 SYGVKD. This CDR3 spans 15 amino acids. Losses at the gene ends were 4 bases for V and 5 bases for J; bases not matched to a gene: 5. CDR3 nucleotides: TGTGCCATCAGTGTCGACAGGGGGTTCAATGAAAAACTGTTTTTT. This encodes CAISVDRGFNEKLFF.

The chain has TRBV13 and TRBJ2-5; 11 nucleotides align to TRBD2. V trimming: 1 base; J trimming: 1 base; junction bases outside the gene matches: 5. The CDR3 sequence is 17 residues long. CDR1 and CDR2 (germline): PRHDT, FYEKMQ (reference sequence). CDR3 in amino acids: CASSLDPTSGGQETQYF. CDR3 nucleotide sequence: TGTGCCAGCAGCTTAGACCCAACTAGCGGGGGCCAAGAGACCCAGTACTTC.

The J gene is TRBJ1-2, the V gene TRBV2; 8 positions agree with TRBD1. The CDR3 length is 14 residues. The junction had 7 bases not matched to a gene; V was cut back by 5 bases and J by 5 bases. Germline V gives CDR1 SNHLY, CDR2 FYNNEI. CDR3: CASSTTGGWYGYTF. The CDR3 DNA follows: TGTGCCAGCAGTACCACAGGGGGGTGGTATGGCTACACCTTC.

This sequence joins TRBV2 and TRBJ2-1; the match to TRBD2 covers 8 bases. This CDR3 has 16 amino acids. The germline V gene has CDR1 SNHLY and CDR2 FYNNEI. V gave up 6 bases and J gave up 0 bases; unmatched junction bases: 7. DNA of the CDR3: TGTGCCAGCAGCGTACTAGCGGCCAGCTCCTACAATGAGCAGTTCTTC. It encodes CASSVLAASSYNEQFF.

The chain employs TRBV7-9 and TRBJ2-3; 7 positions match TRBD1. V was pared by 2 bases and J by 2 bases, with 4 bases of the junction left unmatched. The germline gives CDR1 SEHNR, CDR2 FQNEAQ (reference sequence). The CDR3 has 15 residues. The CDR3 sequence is CASSLRQGDTDTQYF. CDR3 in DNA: TGTGCCAGCAGCTTACGCCAGGGGGACACAGATACGCAGTATTTT.